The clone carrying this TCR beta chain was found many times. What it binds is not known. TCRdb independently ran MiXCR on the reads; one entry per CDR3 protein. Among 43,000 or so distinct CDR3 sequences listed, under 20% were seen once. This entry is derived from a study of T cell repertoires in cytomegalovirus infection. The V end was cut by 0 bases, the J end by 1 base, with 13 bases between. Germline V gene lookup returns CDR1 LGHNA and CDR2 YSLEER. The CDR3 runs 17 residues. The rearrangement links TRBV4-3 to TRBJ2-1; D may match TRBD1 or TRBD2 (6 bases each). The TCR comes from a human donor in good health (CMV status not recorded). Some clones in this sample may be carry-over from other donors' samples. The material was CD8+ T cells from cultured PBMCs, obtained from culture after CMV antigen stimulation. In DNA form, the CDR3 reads TGCGCCAGCAGCCAAGATCTCGGGGGCGCGTCCTACAATGAGCAGTTCTTC. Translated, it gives CASSQDLGGASYNEQFF.